This TCR beta chain was sequenced for a study of T cell responses to AZD1222 COVID-19 vaccine. This clone was counted a few times. Antigen unknown. Whether given at about 4 or about 12 weeks, second doses were pooled. V was clipped by 1 base and J by 8 bases, with 2 bases between them. In germline, CDR1 is LGHNT, CDR2 FRNRAP. The CDR3 is 11 residues long. Overall study results and limits: Possibly, clonal diversity was underestimated; donors were largely white British and included more females. There were repertoire samples only from the period after the peak T cell response.

Sequencing used immunoSEQ multiplex PCR; TCRdb keeps in-frame clones, though not all of them. The top ten clones hold more than 15% of a sample with more than 90,000 clones, more than 70% of them seen once. This chain uses TRBV12-5 with TRBJ2-2; D uncertain. The receptor was isolated from an adult who received the AZD1222 COVID-19 vaccine. The sample was peripheral blood, taken 28 days after the second AZD1222 dose. The CDR3 loop is CASGLAGELFF. DNA for the CDR3: TGTGCTAGTGGTTTGGCGGGGGAGCTGTTTTTT.